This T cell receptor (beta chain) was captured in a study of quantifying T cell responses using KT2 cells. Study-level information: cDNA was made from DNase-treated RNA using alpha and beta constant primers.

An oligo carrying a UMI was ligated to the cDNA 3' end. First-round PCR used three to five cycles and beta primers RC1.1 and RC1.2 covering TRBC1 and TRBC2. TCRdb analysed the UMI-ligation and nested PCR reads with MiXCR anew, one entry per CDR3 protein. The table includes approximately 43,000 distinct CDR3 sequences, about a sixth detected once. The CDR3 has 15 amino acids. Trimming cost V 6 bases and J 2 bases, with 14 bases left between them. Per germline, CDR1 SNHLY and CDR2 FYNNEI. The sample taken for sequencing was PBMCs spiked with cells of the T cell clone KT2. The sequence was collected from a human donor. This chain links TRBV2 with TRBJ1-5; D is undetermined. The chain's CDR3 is CASRDSNTRNQPQHF. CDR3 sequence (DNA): TGTGCCAGCAGAGACTCTAACACCCGCAATCAGCCCCAGCATTTT.